A selection of T cell receptor beta chains follows, all from one sample in a study of neurological immune-mediated disorders. TCRdb itself ran the 5' RACE reads through MiXCR, one entry per CDR3 protein. This table holds 70,000 to 95,000 distinct CDR3 sequences, roughly 13% found once. Sequenced material: PBMCs. The receptors were sampled from a woman between 45 and 65 years old in good health. Both conserved end residues are part of each CDR3. The D gene is left open where the match is weak. Clone size is given for some rows only: seen once, a few or many times, or a class if the clone is expanded.

>many|NA|TRBV2|TRBJ1-1
TGTGCCAGCAGGGGCGAGAAGAACACTGAAGCTTTCTTT
CASRGEKNTEAFF
>many|TRBD2|TRBV3-1|TRBJ2-1
TGTGCCAGCAGCCAATTAGCGGGGGAGCAGTTCTTC
CASSQLAGEQFF
>many|NA|TRBV20-1|TRBJ1-1
TGCAGTGCTAGGCAAGGGGAGAAAAACACTGAAGCTTTCTTT
CSARQGEKNTEAFF
>NA|NA|TRBV6-5|TRBJ1-2
TGTGCCATCATCAGGGGATTGCGGGTCTACACCTTC
CAIIRGLRVYTF
>many|NA|TRBV11-1|TRBJ2-7
TGTGCCAGCAGCTGGCACCGGGACTCGCAGTACTTC
CASSWHRDSQYF
>many|TRBD1|TRBV7-9|TRBJ2-7
TGTGCCAGCAGCCCTGGGACAGTCCCCTACGAGCAGTACTTC
CASSPGTVPYEQYF
>many|TRBD1|TRBV28|TRBJ2-7
TGTGCCAGCAGTCTGACAGGGCCATGGTACTACGAGCAGTACTTC
CASSLTGPWYYEQYF
>NA|NA|TRBV10-3|TRBJ2-1
TGTGCCATCGGCCGCAGCGTCGGGTCCTCCTACAATGAGCAGTTCTTC
CAIGRSVGSSYNEQFF
>NA|NA|TRBV11-2|TRBJ1-1
TGTGCCAGCAGCCTAGTCCCCCAGGACACTGAAGCTTTCTTT
CASSLVPQDTEAFF
>NA|NA|TRBV12-3/TRBV12-4|TRBJ2-7
TGTGCCAGCAGTTTAGAGCTAGTCCGATTTTACGAGCAGTACTTC
CASSLELVRFYEQYF
>many|NA|TRBV4-2|TRBJ2-3
TGTGCCAGCAGCCAAGGGGTGGAGGGTCGGGATACGCAGTATTTT
CASSQGVEGRDTQYF
>many|TRBD2|TRBV7-9|TRBJ2-1
TGTGCCAGCAGCCCTCGGGGCGCGACTAGCCACGGAGGTGAGCAGTTCTTC
CASSPRGATSHGGEQFF
>NA|TRBD1|TRBV5-1|TRBJ2-5
TGCGCCAGCAGCCCGACAGGGTCGGAGACCCAGTACTTC
CASSPTGSETQYF
>few|TRBD1|TRBV10-3|TRBJ2-7
TGTGCCATTCAACAGGGGGCCGACGAGCAGTACTTC
CAIQQGADEQYF
>many|NA|TRBV20-1|TRBJ1-2
TGCAGTGCGAGACTCGGGAGCACCTATGGCTACACCTTC
CSARLGSTYGYTF
>many|TRBD2|TRBV7-3|TRBJ2-1
TGTGCCAGCAGCTTAAACGGGGGGGTGTGGGATGAGCAGTTCTTC
CASSLNGGVWDEQFF
>many|NA|TRBV10-3|TRBJ1-1
TGTGCCATCAGGGCCTTCGGTGGTTATGACACTGAAGCTTTCTTT
CAIRAFGGYDTEAFF
>few|TRBD1|TRBV7-2|TRBJ1-1
TGTGCCAGCAGCTTCCAGGGGGCGAACACTGAAGCTTTCTTT
CASSFQGANTEAFF
>many|NA|TRBV5-1|TRBJ2-2
TGCGCCAGCAGCTCCCAGGGTTCTGGGGAGCTGTTTTTT
CASSSQGSGELFF
>many|NA|TRBV20-1|TRBJ1-1
TGCAGTGCTAGAGGGGGGCGAGTTCCTGAAGCTTTCTTT
CSARGGRVPEAFF